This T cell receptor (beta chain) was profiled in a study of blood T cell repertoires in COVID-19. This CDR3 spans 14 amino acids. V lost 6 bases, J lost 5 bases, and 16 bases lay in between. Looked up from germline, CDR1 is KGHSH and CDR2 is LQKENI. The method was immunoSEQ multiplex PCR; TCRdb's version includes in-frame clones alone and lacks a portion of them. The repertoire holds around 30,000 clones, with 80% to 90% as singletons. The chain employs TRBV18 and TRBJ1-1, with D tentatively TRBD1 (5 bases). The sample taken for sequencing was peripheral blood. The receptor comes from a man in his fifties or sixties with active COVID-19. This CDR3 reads CASSRRGRATEAFF. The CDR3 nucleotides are TGTGCCAGCTCCCGACGCGGCAGGGCGACTGAAGCTTTCTTT.